This T cell receptor beta chain stems from a study of cytomegalovirus exposure and HLA in healthy donors. Trimming removed 2 bases at V and 4 bases at J, with 3 bases between. In germline, CDR1 is SGHNT, CDR2 YYREEE (reference sequence). CDR3 length: 11 residues. This clone turned up a few times. Generated by immunoSEQ multiplex PCR, the TCRdb table keeps only in-frame clones and is missing some. The sample has more than 200,000 clones; 80% to 95% are singletons. The V and J genes are TRBV5-4 and TRBJ2-5; no clear D. This clonotype was sampled from a woman aged 25 to 39 in good health and CMV-seronegative. The source material was PBMCs. The DNA of the CDR3 is TGTGCCAGCAGCTTCGGAGAGACCCAGTACTTC. Its translation is CASSFGETQYF.